The 7 T cell receptor beta chains below all came from one sample that was sequenced in a study of Graves' ophthalmopathy and Graves' hyperthyroidism. Amplification targeted the TCR beta CDR3 regions, with RNA transcripts as the source material. First-round RT-PCR used HTBI primers; second-round multiplex PCR followed. TCRdb redid the calling of the multiplex PCR reads with MiXCR, one entry per CDR3 protein. Of about 600,000 distinct CDR3 sequences detected, under 45% appear once; the ten largest clones hold 4% to 5%. The sample was peripheral blood or thyroid tissue (not recorded which). These receptors all stem from an adult man with Graves' hyperthyroidism.

The chain combines TRBV9 with TRBJ1-1; tentatively, D is TRBD1 (5 bases). Trimming left V 5 bases short and J 7 bases short, with 15 bases between. CDR3 length: 13 residues. Germline values: CDR1 SGDLS, CDR2 YYNGEE. The CDR3 loop reads CASSLPGRGEAFF. The CDR3 nucleotides are TGTGCCAGCAGTCTCCCAGGGAGAGGTGAAGCTTTCTTT.

In this sample, this clonotype turned up a few times. The gene calls are TRBV12-3 or TRBV12-4 and TRBJ2-5; 14 nucleotides agree with TRBD2. The trim removed 6 bases at V and 7 bases at J, leaving 10 bases unmatched. The CDR3 runs to 16 residues. The DNA for the CDR3 is TGTGCCAGCAGACCCGGACTAGCGGGGGGCCAGGGGACCCAGTACTTC. Encoded protein: CASRPGLAGGQGTQYF.

The V gene is TRBV7-9, the J gene TRBJ2-6, with D perhaps TRBD2 (7 bases). This CDR3 contains 18 residues. Germline V gives CDR1 SEHNR, CDR2 FQNEAQ (reference sequence). The V end lost 1 base, the J end lost 1 base, and 14 bases lay between the germline ends. The CDR3, as DNA: TGTGCCAGCAGCTTAGTTGGGGGAGGGGGGTCTGGGGCCAACGTCCTGACTTTC. It is translated as CASSLVGGGGSGANVLTF.

This clonotype was detected ten times or more. V usage is TRBV20-1 and J usage is TRBJ1-2; possibly TRBD1 for D (5 bases). V was cut by 6 bases and J by 2 bases, with 13 bases left in between. The CDR3 has 13 amino acids. Germline V gene sequence: CDR1 DFQATT, CDR2 SNEGSKA (reference sequence). The CDR3 DNA sequence: TGCAGTGCCGAGGGGACGGCGAACTATGGCTACACCTTC. Translation gives CSAEGTANYGYTF.

This clonotype was recorded at least ten times. This sequence joins TRBV29-1 and TRBJ1-2, with D maybe TRBD1 (5 bases). The V end was cut by 7 bases, the J end by 3 bases, with 9 bases between. Germline values: CDR1 SQVTM, CDR2 ANQGSEA. The CDR3 is 11 amino acids. Here the CDR3 reads CSAEQDYGYTF. For the CDR3, the DNA is TGCAGCGCCGAACAGGACTATGGCTACACCTTC.

This clonotype has a handful of counts. The CDR3 loop is CSASPGVQPQHF. Here the CDR3 DNA reads TGCAGTGCTAGCCCAGGGGTTCAGCCCCAGCATTTT. This chain links TRBV20-1 with TRBJ1-5; maybe TRBD1 (6 bases). The V gene's germline CDR1 is DFQATT and CDR2 SNEGSKA (reference sequence). Trimming left V 3 bases short and J 6 bases short, with 9 bases between. The CDR3 length is 12 residues.

The chain uses TRBV29-1 and TRBJ2-1, with 7 bases that match TRBD1. The CDR3 is 14 residues long. Germline-derived CDR1 and CDR2 are SQVTM and ANQGSEA. V was pared by 8 bases and J by 1 base, with 8 bases of the junction left unmatched. The CDR3 coding sequence is TGCAGCCATGACGGGGACAGTTCCTACAATGAGCAGTTCTTC. Protein sequence: CSHDGDSSYNEQFF.